Listed below are T cell receptor beta chains from one sample, sequenced in a study of early T cells in non-severe SARS-CoV-2 infection. TCRdb re-called the 5' RACE reads through MiXCR, storing one row per CDR3 protein. The sample holds 100,000 to 150,000 distinct CDR3 sequences, approximately 15% seen once. Sequenced sample: whole blood. These receptors came from an adult who was a healthcare worker with PCR-confirmed SARS-CoV-2 infection or an uninfected control (not recorded which). The CDR3 runs from the conserved cysteine through the conserved F or W. Fields, in order: D gene, clone size, V gene, J gene, CDR3 DNA, CDR3 protein. D genes are given only for firm matches. Expanded clones are given a class, and other clones once, few, many or no size at all.

d_gene: TRBD1
abundance: many
v_gene: TRBV4-1
j_gene: TRBJ1-2
CDR3nt: TGCGCCAGCAGAGACGGACAGGGAGGCTATGGCTACACCTTC
CDR3aa: CASRDGQGGYGYTF

d_gene: -
abundance: -
v_gene: TRBV3-1
j_gene: TRBJ2-3
CDR3nt: TGTGCCAGCAGTGGAGACACAGATACGCAGTATTTT
CDR3aa: CASSGDTDTQYF

d_gene: -
abundance: -
v_gene: TRBV6-4
j_gene: TRBJ2-7
CDR3nt: TGTGCCAGCAGTGACTCGATGAGGATCGGGATGCTATACGAGCAGTACTTC
CDR3aa: CASSDSMRIGMLYEQYF

d_gene: TRBD2
abundance: -
v_gene: TRBV4-2
j_gene: TRBJ2-2
CDR3nt: TGTGCCAGCAGGCGGGGGGAGCGAACCGGGGAGCTGTTTTTT
CDR3aa: CASRRGERTGELFF

d_gene: -
abundance: -
v_gene: TRBV20-1
j_gene: TRBJ2-2
CDR3nt: TGCAGTGCTAGCCCGCGCAGGCGGAACACCGGGGAGCTGTTTTTT
CDR3aa: CSASPRRRNTGELFF

d_gene: -
abundance: -
v_gene: TRBV7-9
j_gene: TRBJ2-3
CDR3nt: TGTGCCAGCAGACCGGAATCGGATACGCAGTATTTT
CDR3aa: CASRPESDTQYF

d_gene: TRBD1
abundance: few
v_gene: TRBV2
j_gene: TRBJ2-7
CDR3nt: TGTGCCAGCAGGACAGGGGTAGGCTACGAGCAGTACTTC
CDR3aa: CASRTGVGYEQYF

d_gene: -
abundance: few
v_gene: TRBV7-2
j_gene: TRBJ2-1
CDR3nt: TGTGCCAGCAGCCTGCGGGACGCTTCCTACAATGAGCAGTTCTTC
CDR3aa: CASSLRDASYNEQFF

d_gene: -
abundance: -
v_gene: TRBV19
j_gene: TRBJ2-4
CDR3nt: TGTGCCAGTAGTATAGAGGGGATCAAGGTGAACATTCAGTACTTC
CDR3aa: CASSIEGIKVNIQYF

d_gene: -
abundance: many
v_gene: TRBV27
j_gene: TRBJ1-5
CDR3nt: TGTGCCAGCAGACTCAACCAGTTCTTCGATCAGCCCCAGCATTTT
CDR3aa: CASRLNQFFDQPQHF

d_gene: -
abundance: -
v_gene: TRBV7-8
j_gene: TRBJ1-6
CDR3nt: TGTGCCAGCAGCTTAGAGTGGCAGACCTATTCACCCCTCCACTTT
CDR3aa: CASSLEWQTYSPLHF

d_gene: TRBD1
abundance: few
v_gene: TRBV28
j_gene: TRBJ1-2
CDR3nt: TGTGCCAGCAGTCACGGGACAGGGAACTATGGCTACACCTTC
CDR3aa: CASSHGTGNYGYTF

d_gene: -
abundance: -
v_gene: TRBV4-1
j_gene: TRBJ1-5
CDR3nt: TGCGCCAGCAGCCAGGGGGTTGGGAATCAGCCCCAGCATTTT
CDR3aa: CASSQGVGNQPQHF

d_gene: -
abundance: few
v_gene: TRBV5-4
j_gene: TRBJ2-2
CDR3nt: TGTGCCAGCAGCTCCTTGCAAGGGACCGTGAACACCGGGGAGCTGTTTTTT
CDR3aa: CASSSLQGTVNTGELFF

d_gene: -
abundance: -
v_gene: TRBV9
j_gene: TRBJ2-7
CDR3nt: TGTGCCAGCAGCGTCGATCAGGGGAATCGGCAGTACTTC
CDR3aa: CASSVDQGNRQYF

d_gene: TRBD1
abundance: few
v_gene: TRBV5-5
j_gene: TRBJ2-2
CDR3nt: TGTGCCAGCAGCTTGCGGACAGGGGGAATCGCCGGGGAGCTGTTTTTT
CDR3aa: CASSLRTGGIAGELFF

d_gene: TRBD2
abundance: few
v_gene: TRBV7-2
j_gene: TRBJ2-1
CDR3nt: TGTGCCAGCAGCTTACCAGCGGGGTCCTACAATGAGCAGTTCTTC
CDR3aa: CASSLPAGSYNEQFF

d_gene: -
abundance: few
v_gene: TRBV24-1
j_gene: TRBJ2-3
CDR3nt: TGTGCCACCAGTGATTCCGATACGCAGTATTTT
CDR3aa: CATSDSDTQYF

d_gene: -
abundance: -
v_gene: TRBV20-1
j_gene: TRBJ2-5
CDR3nt: TGCAGTGCTAGATTTGGCGGCGGGGGCCTCCAAGAGACCCAGTACTTC
CDR3aa: CSARFGGGGLQETQYF

d_gene: -
abundance: few
v_gene: TRBV7-2
j_gene: TRBJ2-5
CDR3nt: TGTGCCAGCAGTTACCCCACCAGGGGGACCCAGTACTTC
CDR3aa: CASSYPTRGTQYF

d_gene: TRBD2
abundance: many
v_gene: TRBV7-9
j_gene: TRBJ2-1
CDR3nt: TGTGCCAGCAGCCCAGCCGGGACTAGATCGGTTGAGCAGTTCTTC
CDR3aa: CASSPAGTRSVEQFF

d_gene: -
abundance: few
v_gene: TRBV5-1
j_gene: TRBJ2-5
CDR3nt: TGCGCCAGCACCTCGGGTGGGGTCGGGACCCAGTACTTC
CDR3aa: CASTSGGVGTQYF

d_gene: -
abundance: -
v_gene: TRBV12-3/TRBV12-4
j_gene: TRBJ2-1
CDR3nt: TGTGCCAGCAGTAATTTTCCCCTCCGCAATGAGCAGTTCTTC
CDR3aa: CASSNFPLRNEQFF

d_gene: -
abundance: -
v_gene: TRBV30
j_gene: TRBJ2-7
CDR3nt: TGTGCCTGGGCCGAGGTTCGCTACGAGCAGTACTTC
CDR3aa: CAWAEVRYEQYF

d_gene: -
abundance: -
v_gene: TRBV12-3/TRBV12-4
j_gene: TRBJ1-2
CDR3nt: TGTGCCAGCAGTTTCCAGGGGCGCGGTAATGGCTACACCTTC
CDR3aa: CASSFQGRGNGYTF

d_gene: -
abundance: -
v_gene: TRBV27
j_gene: TRBJ1-1
CDR3nt: TGTGCCAGCACCTCACATCTCCGAAACACTGAAGCTTTCTTT
CDR3aa: CASTSHLRNTEAFF

d_gene: TRBD1
abundance: few
v_gene: TRBV10-2
j_gene: TRBJ1-2
CDR3nt: TGCGCCAGCAGTGAGTCAGCGACAGGGGATCTTGGCTACACCTTC
CDR3aa: CASSESATGDLGYTF

d_gene: -
abundance: few
v_gene: TRBV10-1
j_gene: TRBJ1-3
CDR3nt: TGCGCCAGCAGCCCCGGAAGCTCTGGAAACACCATATATTTT
CDR3aa: CASSPGSSGNTIYF

d_gene: -
abundance: many
v_gene: TRBV6-5
j_gene: TRBJ1-1
CDR3nt: TGTGCCAGCAGTTACCGAGGAGGGAGGGCTTTCTTT
CDR3aa: CASSYRGGRAFF

d_gene: -
abundance: many
v_gene: TRBV12-3/TRBV12-4
j_gene: TRBJ2-7
CDR3nt: TGTGCCAGCACCTTGCACGAATTCTCCTACGAGCAGTACTTC
CDR3aa: CASTLHEFSYEQYF

d_gene: -
abundance: few
v_gene: TRBV18
j_gene: TRBJ1-5
CDR3nt: TGTGCCAGCTCACTCGCCCCTCGTGGGACAAACAATCAGCCCCAGCATTTT
CDR3aa: CASSLAPRGTNNQPQHF

d_gene: -
abundance: few
v_gene: TRBV30
j_gene: TRBJ2-7
CDR3nt: TGTGCCTGGAGTGTAGGCGGGGTCTACGAGCAGTACTTC
CDR3aa: CAWSVGGVYEQYF

d_gene: TRBD2
abundance: -
v_gene: TRBV12-3/TRBV12-4
j_gene: TRBJ2-1
CDR3nt: TGTGCCAGCCAACAAGCGGGGGGAGATTGGAATGAGCAGTTCTTC
CDR3aa: CASQQAGGDWNEQFF

d_gene: -
abundance: -
v_gene: TRBV24-1
j_gene: TRBJ1-6
CDR3nt: TGTGCCACCAGTGATTTCTCCCTCTCACCCCTCCACTTT
CDR3aa: CATSDFSLSPLHF

d_gene: TRBD2
abundance: -
v_gene: TRBV12-3/TRBV12-4
j_gene: TRBJ2-1
CDR3nt: TGTGCCAGCAGTTCGGGACTAGCGGGGGGATCTGAGCAGTTCTTC
CDR3aa: CASSSGLAGGSEQFF

d_gene: TRBD2
abundance: -
v_gene: TRBV20-1
j_gene: TRBJ2-7
CDR3nt: TGCAGTGCCAGATCTGGACTAGCGTTCGAGCAGTACTTC
CDR3aa: CSARSGLAFEQYF

d_gene: TRBD2
abundance: -
v_gene: TRBV7-2
j_gene: TRBJ2-1
CDR3nt: TGTGCCAGCAGCTTAGCGGGGACTAGCGGGGACAATGAGCAGTTCTTC
CDR3aa: CASSLAGTSGDNEQFF

d_gene: TRBD1
abundance: -
v_gene: TRBV12-3/TRBV12-4
j_gene: TRBJ2-3
CDR3nt: TGTGCCAGCAGCTACAGGGGAGCAGATACGCAGTATTTT
CDR3aa: CASSYRGADTQYF

d_gene: -
abundance: -
v_gene: TRBV10-3
j_gene: TRBJ1-6
CDR3nt: TGTGCCGCGGGAAGGGGGAACTCACCCCTCCACTTT
CDR3aa: CAAGRGNSPLHF

d_gene: -
abundance: few
v_gene: TRBV3-1
j_gene: TRBJ2-1
CDR3nt: TGTGCCAGCAGCCAAGATGGGGGGGCCCATGAGCAGTTCTTC
CDR3aa: CASSQDGGAHEQFF

d_gene: -
abundance: few
v_gene: TRBV24-1
j_gene: TRBJ2-3
CDR3nt: TGTGCCACCAGTGATTCGACCGGGACCCAAGGCACAGATACGCAGTATTTT
CDR3aa: CATSDSTGTQGTDTQYF

d_gene: -
abundance: few
v_gene: TRBV20-1
j_gene: TRBJ2-4
CDR3nt: TGCAGTGCTATGATCGGGGGTGGCAAAAACATTCAGTACTTC
CDR3aa: CSAMIGGGKNIQYF

d_gene: -
abundance: once
v_gene: TRBV7-9
j_gene: TRBJ2-3
CDR3nt: TGTGCCAGCAGCGTAGGGGGAATGGCAGATACGCAGTATTTT
CDR3aa: CASSVGGMADTQYF

d_gene: TRBD2
abundance: few
v_gene: TRBV29-1
j_gene: TRBJ2-2
CDR3nt: TGCAGCGTCCTAGCGGGGGGGTCGAACACCGGGGAGCTGTTTTTT
CDR3aa: CSVLAGGSNTGELFF

d_gene: -
abundance: few
v_gene: TRBV3-2
j_gene: TRBJ1-5
CDR3nt: TGTGCCAGCAGCCAGGGGGGGCTTAGCAATCAGCCCCAGCATTTT
CDR3aa: CASSQGGLSNQPQHF

d_gene: -
abundance: few
v_gene: TRBV20-1
j_gene: TRBJ2-5
CDR3nt: TGCAGTGCCCCGAACGGGGGCCAAGAGACCCAGTACTTC
CDR3aa: CSAPNGGQETQYF

d_gene: -
abundance: -
v_gene: TRBV27
j_gene: TRBJ2-2
CDR3nt: TGTGCCAGCAGCCCCGGGTTGCGGATCGGGGAGCTGTTTTTT
CDR3aa: CASSPGLRIGELFF

d_gene: -
abundance: once
v_gene: TRBV19
j_gene: TRBJ2-6
CDR3nt: TGTGCCAGTAGTAATTATCGGAGCTCTGGGGCCAACGTCCTGACTTTC
CDR3aa: CASSNYRSSGANVLTF

d_gene: TRBD1
abundance: -
v_gene: TRBV20-1
j_gene: TRBJ2-7
CDR3nt: TGCAGTGCAACGGGACAGGGGGATTTAGGGGAGCAGTACTTC
CDR3aa: CSATGQGDLGEQYF

d_gene: -
abundance: -
v_gene: TRBV6-1
j_gene: TRBJ2-7
CDR3nt: TGTGCCAGCAACCCCTTGACAAGCTCCTACGAGCAGTACTTC
CDR3aa: CASNPLTSSYEQYF

d_gene: TRBD1
abundance: -
v_gene: TRBV7-9
j_gene: TRBJ2-7
CDR3nt: TGTGCCAGCAGCGCGGACAGGTTGGACGAGCAGTACTTC
CDR3aa: CASSADRLDEQYF

d_gene: TRBD1
abundance: many
v_gene: TRBV18
j_gene: TRBJ2-7
CDR3nt: TGTGCCAGCTCACCTCGGGACAGGCTTTCCTACGAGCAGTACTTC
CDR3aa: CASSPRDRLSYEQYF

d_gene: -
abundance: few
v_gene: TRBV11-3
j_gene: TRBJ2-5
CDR3nt: TGTGCCAGCAGCTTGCGGGACAGAGAGACCCAGTACTTC
CDR3aa: CASSLRDRETQYF

d_gene: TRBD2
abundance: -
v_gene: TRBV4-2
j_gene: TRBJ2-1
CDR3nt: TGTGCCAGCAGCCAAACTAGCGGGGGGGCACTCGAGCAGTTCTTC
CDR3aa: CASSQTSGGALEQFF

d_gene: TRBD2
abundance: -
v_gene: TRBV30
j_gene: TRBJ2-7
CDR3nt: TGTGCCTGGAGTCCCGGTTTAGCGGGGGCCAATGAGCAGTACTTC
CDR3aa: CAWSPGLAGANEQYF

d_gene: TRBD2
abundance: few
v_gene: TRBV7-9
j_gene: TRBJ2-1
CDR3nt: TGTGCCAGCAGCTCTCCACTAGCGGGGCCCGTCAATGAGCAGTTCTTC
CDR3aa: CASSSPLAGPVNEQFF

d_gene: -
abundance: -
v_gene: TRBV11-2
j_gene: TRBJ1-1
CDR3nt: TGTGCCAGCAGCGAATTGTATCTTTTGAACACTGAAGCTTTCTTT
CDR3aa: CASSELYLLNTEAFF

d_gene: -
abundance: few
v_gene: TRBV30
j_gene: TRBJ1-2
CDR3nt: TGTGCCTGGAGTGTATCCCGGACCGGCTACACCTTC
CDR3aa: CAWSVSRTGYTF

d_gene: -
abundance: few
v_gene: TRBV5-1
j_gene: TRBJ2-3
CDR3nt: TGCGCCAGCAGCCCCTCTAGCACAGATACGCAGTATTTT
CDR3aa: CASSPSSTDTQYF